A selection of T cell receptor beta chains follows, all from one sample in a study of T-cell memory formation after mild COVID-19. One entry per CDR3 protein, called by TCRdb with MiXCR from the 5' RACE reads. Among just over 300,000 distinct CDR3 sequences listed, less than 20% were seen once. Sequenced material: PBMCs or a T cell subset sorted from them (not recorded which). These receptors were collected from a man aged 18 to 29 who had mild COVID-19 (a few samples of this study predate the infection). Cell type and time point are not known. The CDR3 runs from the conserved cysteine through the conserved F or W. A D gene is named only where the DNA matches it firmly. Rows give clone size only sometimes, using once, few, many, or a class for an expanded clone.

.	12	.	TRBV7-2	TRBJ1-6	TGTGCCAGCAGCATAATGGAGTCACCCCTCCACTTT	CASSIMESPLHF
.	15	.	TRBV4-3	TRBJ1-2	TGCGCCAGCAGCCAAGATCGGGGGTCGGGCTATGGCTACACCTTC	CASSQDRGSGYGYTF
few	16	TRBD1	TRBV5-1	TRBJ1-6	TGCGCCAGCAGCTTCAATTCCGGGACAGTAAATTCACCCCTCCACTTT	CASSFNSGTVNSPLHF
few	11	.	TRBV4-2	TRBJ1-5	TGTGCCAGCAGCGGAAGGAAGCCCCAGCATTTT	CASSGRKPQHF
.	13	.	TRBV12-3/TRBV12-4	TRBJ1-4	TGTGCCAGCAGTTTTCCAGGGGTTGAAAAACTGTTTTTT	CASSFPGVEKLFF
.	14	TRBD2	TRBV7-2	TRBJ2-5	TGTGCCAGCAGCTTTGGGGACTATAAAGAGACCCAGTACTTC	CASSFGDYKETQYF
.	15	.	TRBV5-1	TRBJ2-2	TGCGCCAGCAGACTACCGGGAATGAACACCGGGGAGCTGTTTTTT	CASRLPGMNTGELFF
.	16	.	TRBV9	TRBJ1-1	TGTGCCAGCAGCGTAGGAAGTGGCAAGTGGAACACTGAAGCTTTCTTT	CASSVGSGKWNTEAFF
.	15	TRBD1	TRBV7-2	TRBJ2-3	TGTGCCAGCAGCACCGGGACAGGGGGCGTAGATACGCAGTATTTT	CASSTGTGGVDTQYF
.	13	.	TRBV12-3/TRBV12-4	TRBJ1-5	TGTGCCAGCAGTTTCGGCAGGTGGGGACCCCAGCATTTT	CASSFGRWGPQHF
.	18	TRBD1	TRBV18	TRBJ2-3	TGTGCCAGCTCACCAGTTCGTATCGGGGACAGGGCCACAGATACGCAGTATTTT	CASSPVRIGDRATDTQYF
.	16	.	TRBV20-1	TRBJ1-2	TGCAGTGCTACCGACCGAGGGTCGAGCCAGAACTATGGCTACACCTTC	CSATDRGSSQNYGYTF
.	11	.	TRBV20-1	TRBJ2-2	TGCAGTGCAGCACGGGGTAGGGAGCTGTTTTTT	CSAARGRELFF
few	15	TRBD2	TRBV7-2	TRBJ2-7	TGTGCCAGCAGCTCGATAGCGGGTTATTCCTACGAGCAGTACTTC	CASSSIAGYSYEQYF
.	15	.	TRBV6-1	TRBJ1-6	TGTGCCAGCAGTATTCAGACGCAGAGCGATTCACCCCTCCACTTT	CASSIQTQSDSPLHF
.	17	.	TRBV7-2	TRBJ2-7	TGTGCCAGCAGCTTAGTTGGGGCGGCTCTCATTTCCTACGAGCAGTACTTC	CASSLVGAALISYEQYF
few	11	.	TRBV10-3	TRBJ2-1	TGTGCCGTGAGGTCCTACAATGAGCAGTTCTTC	CAVRSYNEQFF
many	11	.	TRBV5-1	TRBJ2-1	TGCGCCAGCCAAGTCCGGGGTGAGCAGTTCTTC	CASQVRGEQFF
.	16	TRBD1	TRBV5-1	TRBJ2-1	TGCGCCAGCAGCTCCCCAGGGGGTGGCTCCTACAATGAGCAGTTCTTC	CASSSPGGGSYNEQFF
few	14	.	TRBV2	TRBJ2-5	TGTGCCAGCAAATTAGAGGGGGGGGTTCAGACCCAGTACTTC	CASKLEGGVQTQYF